This T cell receptor beta chain was retrieved from a study of technical replicates of blood from a handful of donors. Here immunoSEQ multiplex PCR was the method, and the copy in TCRdb shows in-frame clones only, minus some. Of about 44,000 clones listed, about 96% were seen once; the top ten hold around 0.4%. Germline assignment: CDR1 SGDLS and CDR2 YYNGEE. This CDR3 has 15 residues. Trimming took 4 bases from V and 3 from J, leaving 15 bases between them. The chain has TRBV9 and TRBJ2-3, with TRBD1 as a possible D gene (5 bases). Sample: T cells isolated from PBMCs. The source of this sequence is a human donor in good health. CDR3 loop: CASSLRAHGTDTQYF. The CDR3 DNA is TGTGCCAGCAGCCTCAGGGCACATGGAACAGATACGCAGTATTTT.